This entry features one T cell receptor (beta chain) sequence. Its matching antigen is unknown. Sequencing used immunoSEQ multiplex PCR; TCRdb keeps in-frame clones, though not all of them. In the table there are 69,000 or so clones, approximately 94% of which are singletons. The junction had 12 bases not matched to a gene; V was cut back by 5 bases and J by 6 bases. Germline V gene lookup returns CDR1 SGHAT and CDR2 FQNNGV. The CDR3 extends over 16 amino acids. These data originate in a study of T cell clonotyping in hematopoietic cell transplantation. Findings and caveats of the study: After transplant, recipient diversity fell while pathologically expanded clonotypes grew through day 180. Higher Inverse Simpson Index values in graft donor and pretransplant recipient predicted broader posttransplant TCR diversity. At the given depth, recipient repertoires were over 95% de novo clonotypes.

This chain links TRBV11-2 with TRBJ2-3, with TRBD2 matching over 9 bases. The receptor comes from a man between 50 and 59 years old in good health. Some clones in this sample may be carry-over from other donors' samples. The sequenced sample was peripheral blood mononuclear cells. CDR3 coding DNA: TGTGCCAGCAGCCCCTCCCTAGCGGGGAGGGTGGATACGCAGTATTTT. Encoded protein: CASSPSLAGRVDTQYF.